The following is a T cell receptor (beta chain) sequence with its context. Its cognate antigen is unknown. The sample originates from a study of T cell responses to AZD1222 COVID-19 vaccine. Overall study context: Second-dose intervals near 4 or 12 weeks were combined.

Repertoires were generated with immunoSEQ multiplex PCR, while TCRdb's copy carries only in-frame clones and drops some. The sample yields over 100,000 clones, around 89% seen once. The germline V gene encodes CDR1 PRHDT and CDR2 FYEKMQ (reference sequence). With 8 bases removed from V and 0 bases from J, the gap between germline ends came to 11 bases. The CDR3 is 14 amino acids. Findings of the study overall: Samples come after the peak T cell response, not at day 14. Two doses of AZD1222 preceded a rise in Spike-specific TCR breadth and depth.

The rearrangement joins TRBV13 to TRBJ2-1; unclear D gene. The clonotype was recovered from an adult in good health. The sample consisted of peripheral blood, taken on day 0 of AZD1222 vaccination. CDR3 nucleotides: TGTGCCAGCTTCTCCCTTAGCTCCTACAATGAGCAGTTCTTC. It specifies CASFSLSSYNEQFF.